These 14 T cell receptor beta chains came from one sample sequenced in a study of regulatory T cells in long-lasting Graves disease. CDR3-region Arm-PCR and iRepertoire HTBI primers produced the TCR beta libraries. TCRdb recomputed calls from the multiplex PCR reads with MiXCR, one row per CDR3 protein. This sample has about 400,000 distinct CDR3 sequences, with roughly 20% found just once. Time point here: persistent/refractory GD, antithyroid drugs over 5 years with positive TRAb. With RNA extracted from PBMCs as input, the TCR library was made. The material sequenced was peripheral blood mononuclear cells (PBMCs), taken when the disease was refractory, from a patient treated with antithyroid drugs. Source of these receptors: a female donor with Graves disease.

This clonotype showed up many times. The chain links TRBV10-1 to TRBJ2-5; 8 bases match TRBD1. This CDR3 is built from 16 residues. V trimming: 5 bases; J trimming: 4 bases; junction bases outside the gene matches: 12. Germline V gene lookup returns CDR1 WNHNN and CDR2 SYGVQD (reference sequence). The CDR3 sequence: CASSHLDRASRETQYF. The CDR3 DNA reads TGCGCCAGCAGTCATTTGGACAGGGCGAGTCGAGAGACCCAGTACTTC.

There are a few counts of this clonotype. The chain has TRBV20-1 and TRBJ2-7; D not resolved. V lost 6 bases and J 0 bases, leaving 15 bases between the germline ends. The CDR3 is made up of 14 amino acids. The germline gives CDR1 DFQATT, CDR2 SNEGSKA (reference sequence). CDR3 amino acids: CSANALWNSYEQYF. The CDR3 DNA reads as TGCAGTGCGAACGCCCTCTGGAACTCCTACGAGCAGTACTTC.

The chain links TRBV24-1 to TRBJ2-2, with D unresolved. The CDR3 consists of 13 residues. V lost 6 bases to trimming and J lost 6 bases, with 10 bases between them. Per germline, CDR1 KGHDR and CDR2 SFDVKD. CDR3: CATSQEFPGELFF. CDR3 DNA: TGTGCCACCAGTCAGGAGTTCCCCGGGGAGCTGTTTTTT.

Only one count was recorded for this clonotype. CDR3 loop: CASSADSKGGSPLHF. The CDR3 nucleotides are TGTGCCAGCAGCGCCGACTCAAAGGGGGGATCACCCCTCCACTTT. This sequence joins TRBV7-2 and TRBJ1-6, with a possible D match to TRBD1 (6 bases). V was trimmed by 5 bases and J by 10 bases, leaving 18 bases between them. The CDR3 is made up of 15 amino acids. The germline V gene has CDR1 SGHTA and CDR2 FQGNSA.

This clonotype was recorded at least ten times. This rearrangement joins TRBV6-5 to TRBJ2-2; 12 nucleotides line up with TRBD2. The ends lost 0 bases at V and 3 bases at J; junction bases unmatched: 5. This CDR3 has 18 amino acids. The V gene's germline CDR1 is MNHEY and CDR2 SVGAGI. The CDR3 sequence: CASSYSSLAGGDTGELFF. As DNA, the CDR3 is TGTGCCAGCAGTTACTCCTCCCTAGCGGGAGGGGACACCGGGGAGCTGTTTTTT.

The chain uses TRBV7-2 and TRBJ2-2; 8 nucleotides align to TRBD1. Germline CDR1 is SGHTA and CDR2 is FQGNSA. This CDR3 comprises 15 residues. With 2 bases clipped from V and 6 bases from J, the junction kept 5 bases outside the gene matches. The chain's CDR3 is CASSLSDRVAGELFF. In nucleotides, the CDR3 is TGTGCCAGCAGCTTATCGGACAGGGTAGCCGGGGAGCTGTTTTTT.

This clonotype has a count of ten or more. The chain couples TRBV6-1 to TRBJ2-7, with 9 bases matching TRBD1. This CDR3 is built from 15 residues. Germline assignment: CDR1 MNHNS and CDR2 SASEGT. V shed 5 bases, J shed 4 bases, and the junction held 9 bases outside the gene matches. The CDR3 here is CASSTPGTGLYEQYF. The CDR3 region has the DNA TGTGCCAGCAGTACTCCCGGGACAGGGCTATACGAGCAGTACTTC.

This clonotype has more than one count but fewer than ten. The chain recombines TRBV28 with TRBJ2-1, with 7 bases lining up with TRBD2. The germline gives CDR1 MDHEN, CDR2 SYDVKM. The length of the CDR3 is 13 residues. V dropped 3 bases and J dropped 8; count of bases not matched to a gene: 4. This CDR3 is CASSFGGDDEQFF. As DNA, the CDR3 is TGTGCCAGCAGTTTTGGGGGGGACGATGAGCAGTTCTTC.

This clonotype was observed a handful of times. The chain has TRBV6-1 and TRBJ2-7; TRBD2 might be the D (6 bases). This CDR3 is built from 12 residues. CDR1 MNHNS and CDR2 SASEGT come from the germline V gene. With 7 bases removed from V and 3 bases from J, the gap between germline ends came to 10 bases. The CDR3 region has the DNA TGTGCCAGCACCCCGGGAGACTACGAGCAGTACTTC. Translating it yields CASTPGDYEQYF.

In its sample, this clonotype was seen many times. This chain links TRBV20-1 with TRBJ1-1; D is ambiguous. The CDR3 is made up of 13 amino acids. Germline CDR1 and CDR2: DFQATT and SNEGSKA (reference sequence). Between the trimmed V and J ends, which lost 0 bases and 7 bases, there was a span of 12 bases. Here the CDR3 reads CSARDLPIGEAFF. The CDR3 region has the DNA TGCAGTGCTAGAGATCTCCCCATAGGTGAAGCTTTCTTT.

This clonotype occurred a few times. The chain is built from TRBV6-9 and TRBJ2-7, with 13 bases matching TRBD2. The CDR3 spans 16 residues. With V trimmed by 4 bases and J by 2 bases, 5 bases remained unmatched. CDR1 and CDR2 from the germline V gene are MNHGY and SVAAGI. CDR3 region: CASSLLAGGTTYEQYF. The CDR3 nucleotides read TGTGCCAGCAGTTTACTAGCGGGAGGGACCACCTACGAGCAGTACTTC.

This clonotype showed up just a few times. The chain uses TRBV7-2 and TRBJ2-2; 9 nucleotides match TRBD1. The germline CDR1 and CDR2 sequences are SGHTA and FQGNSA. The CDR3 totals 16 residues. The V gene end was trimmed by 4 bases and the J gene end by 6 bases; junction bases not matched to a gene: 9. The CDR3 DNA is TGTGCCAGCAGCTCCTACCGGGACAGGGAAGCCGGGGAGCTGTTTTTT. Its protein is CASSSYRDREAGELFF.

This clonotype was counted only a few times. The chain carries TRBV7-2 and TRBJ2-7; 10 nucleotides align to TRBD1. V shed 5 bases and J 2 bases; nucleotides not matched to a gene: 15. This CDR3 comprises 18 residues. Germline V CDR1 and CDR2: SGHTA, FQGNSA. CDR3 residues: CASSSMTGGNILTYEQYF. For the CDR3, the DNA is TGTGCCAGCAGCAGCATGACAGGGGGCAATATCCTGACCTACGAGCAGTACTTC.

The chain has TRBV12-3 or TRBV12-4 and TRBJ2-5; D is ambiguous. The tail of the sequence fits TRBJ2-1 better, so the J call may be wrong. The CDR3 is made up of 11 amino acids. CDR3 in DNA: TGTGCCAGCAGCGTAGGAGATCGTCAGTTCTTC. It yields the protein CASSVGDRQFF.